The clone carrying this TCR beta chain was observed a handful of times. This entry belongs to a study of blood T cell repertoires in COVID-19. Background on the study: Samples taken during acute and convalescent COVID-19 were collected in the United States, Italy and Spain. PBMCs, B-cell-depleted T cells, or T cells provided the cDNA or gDNA that made up the material.

In the study's own analysis: Amplified reference gene primers provided the basis for estimating nucleated cell counts. The method was immunoSEQ multiplex PCR; TCRdb's version includes in-frame clones alone and lacks a portion of them. V and J calls and clone size come straight from that table; D and trimming were deduced from the DNA. The data contain about 150,000 clones, roughly 80% of them seen just once; the ten biggest clones take up 9.5% to 13%. A Seattle source enrolled patients during active infection and followed them longitudinally. Sequencing was done on a sample of peripheral blood. The clonotype comes from a woman in her fifties or sixties with COVID-19, enrolled during active disease.

The DNA for the CDR3 is TGTGCCAGCACCTCCAGGGACAGGGGCCGTGGGGCTTTCTTT. Translation: CASTSRDRGRGAFF. The V and J genes are TRBV25-1 and TRBJ1-1, with 10 bases fitting TRBD1. CDR1 and CDR2 (germline): MGHDK, SYGVNS. This CDR3 comprises 14 residues. The V and J ends lost 7 bases and 11 bases, in that order; junction bases with no gene match: 13.